Below, 9 T cell receptor beta chains from the same sample are listed, as sequenced in a study of blood T cell repertoires in COVID-19. This table comes from immunoSEQ multiplex PCR, and its TCRdb copy is limited to in-frame clones, with some not included. The sample comprises about 360,000 clones, about 88% of which are singletons, and roughly 7.2% rests with the top ten. Material: peripheral blood. The origin of the receptors is an older woman with COVID-19, enrolled during active disease.

This clone is judged medium-sized. The J gene is TRBJ1-5, the V gene TRBV5-1; D unclear. V lost 0 bases and J 1 base, leaving 8 bases between the germline ends. This CDR3 is built from 15 residues. CDR1 is SGHRS, CDR2 YFSETQ, per germline. The CDR3 protein is CASSLGTQSNQPQHF. The CDR3, as DNA: TGCGCCAGCAGCTTGGGTACACAAAGCAATCAGCCCCAGCATTTT.

The chain employs TRBV5-1 and TRBJ2-3, with 7 positions matching TRBD1. In germline, CDR1 is SGHRS, CDR2 YFSETQ. V shed 0 bases and J 0 bases; nucleotides not matched to a gene: 7. The CDR3 has 17 amino acids. CDR3 protein: CASSLAIGDRSTDTQYF. DNA of the CDR3: TGCGCCAGCAGCTTGGCCATTGGGGACAGAAGCACAGATACGCAGTATTTT.

For the CDR3, the DNA is TGCAGCGTCGCGCGGAACTCCTACGAGCAGTACTTC. Protein: CSVARNSYEQYF. The rearrangement joins TRBV29-1 to TRBJ2-7, with unresolved D. V was cut by 6 bases and J by 0 bases, with 9 bases left in between. Germline values: CDR1 SQVTM, CDR2 ANQGSEA. The CDR3 extends over 12 amino acids.

The chain employs TRBV7-9 and TRBJ2-7; perhaps TRBD2 as D (6 bases). Looked up from germline, CDR1 is SEHNR and CDR2 is FQNEAQ (reference sequence). The germline V and J ends were trimmed by 3 bases and 3 bases, with 15 bases remaining between them. This CDR3 comprises 15 residues. The CDR3 DNA reads TGTGCCAGCAGCTTTAAGGGCCCGGGGGACTACGAGCAGTACTTC. Residues: CASSFKGPGDYEQYF.

The V and J genes are TRBV10-2 and TRBJ1-1, with 7 bases matching TRBD1. After removal of 6 bases from V and 0 bases from J, the junction contained 7 bases not matched to a gene. Germline V gene lookup returns CDR1 WSHSY and CDR2 SAAADI. This CDR3 is 15 amino acids long. CDR3 amino acids: CASRTGMGVNTEAFF. The CDR3, as DNA: TGCGCCAGCAGGACAGGGATGGGGGTGAACACTGAAGCTTTCTTT.

This chain joins TRBV6-5 and TRBJ1-2, with 7 bases identical to TRBD1. CDR3 length equals 14 residues. V dropped 4 bases and J dropped 8; count of bases not matched to a gene: 10. Germline lookup yields CDR1 MNHEY and CDR2 SVGAGI. The CDR3 here is CASSWYTGAGGYTF. The CDR3 bases are TGTGCCAGCAGTTGGTACACAGGGGCGGGAGGCTACACCTTC.

The rearrangement joins TRBV12-3 or TRBV12-4 to TRBJ1-1; a weak D match, TRBD1 (5 bases). With 8 bases removed from V and 7 bases from J, the gap between germline ends came to 17 bases. This CDR3 is built from 13 residues. The CDR3 protein is CASRRGFGGEAFF. CDR3 in DNA: TGTGCCAGCCGGAGGGGCTTTGGAGGTGAAGCTTTCTTT.

This clone was seen only a few times. The V call is TRBV19, the J call TRBJ1-2; D perhaps matches TRBD1 (5 bases). Germline V gene lookup returns CDR1 LNHDA and CDR2 SQIVND (reference sequence). The CDR3 length is 12 residues. V lost 6 bases to trimming and J lost 4 bases, with 9 bases between them. Here the CDR3 DNA reads TGTGCCAGTAGGAATCAGGGCTATGGCTACACCTTC. Translated: CASRNQGYGYTF.

In this sample, this clone turned up once. This chain joins TRBV5-1 and TRBJ2-3, with TRBD2 as a possible D gene (5 bases). Germline CDR1 is SGHRS and CDR2 is YFSETQ. The CDR3 contains 14 residues. The V end was cut by 0 bases, the J end by 2 bases, with 7 bases between. The CDR3 here is CASSLGGSTDTQYF. The CDR3 DNA reads TGCGCCAGCAGCTTGGGAGGGTCCACAGATACGCAGTATTTT.